Listed below are T cell receptor beta chains from one sample, sequenced in a study of resident and recirculating memory T cells in vitiligo. The repertoire was sequenced with immunoSEQ multiplex PCR; TCRdb's copy has only in-frame clones and lacks some. In the table there are about 76,000 clones, about 91% of which are singletons. Sequencing input: blood. Every receptor here comes from a male donor with vitiligo. CDR3s include the opening cysteine and the closing phenylalanine or tryptophan. Each record gives: D gene, J gene, V gene, clone size, CDR3 DNA, CDR3 protein. A D gene is named only where the DNA matches it firmly. Expanded clones are given a class, and other clones once, few, many or no size at all.

>NA|TRBJ1-6|TRBV9|NA
TGTGCCAGCAGCGTAGCGGGGAATAACTATAATTCACCCCTCCACTTT
CASSVAGNNYNSPLHF
>NA|TRBJ2-6|TRBV2|NA
TGTGCCAGCAAGAGGGGAGGCGGGGCCAACGTCCTGACTTTC
CASKRGGGANVLTF
>NA|TRBJ2-1|TRBV2|NA
TGTGCCAGCAGTGAAGGTCAACTAGGGCCCTCCTACAATGAGCAGTTCTTC
CASSEGQLGPSYNEQFF
>NA|TRBJ2-7|TRBV4-2|NA
TGTGCCAGCAGCCAAGATCCCGTGACAGCCTACGAGCAGTACTTC
CASSQDPVTAYEQYF
>NA|TRBJ1-2|TRBV5-1|NA
TGCGCCAGCAGCTTGATGCAGCAAGGGGTGGGTGGCTACACCTTC
CASSLMQQGVGGYTF
>NA|TRBJ2-7|TRBV6-5|NA
TGTGCCAGCAGTTACTCCGCGGGACAGCGCGCCTACGAGCAGTACTTC
CASSYSAGQRAYEQYF
>NA|TRBJ1-2|TRBV27|NA
TGTGCCAGCTACCCCTCGGGCCAGGGTCTTGGCTACACCTTC
CASYPSGQGLGYTF
>NA|TRBJ2-7|TRBV9|NA
TGTGCCGGCCGCGGGGCTGGCGGGCGGTACGAGCAGTACTTC
CAGRGAGGRYEQYF
>NA|TRBJ2-7|TRBV28|NA
TGTGCCAGCCTGGGGGGGGCGGGAACCTACGAGCAGTACTTC
CASLGGAGTYEQYF
>NA|TRBJ1-1|TRBV4-1|NA
TGCGCCAGCAGAGGGACCCAAACAGGGACGAACACTGAAGCTTTCTTT
CASRGTQTGTNTEAFF
>TRBD1|TRBJ1-3|TRBV5-4|NA
TGTGCCAGCAGCTCAGGGGGCCCGGGAGGAAACACCATATATTTT
CASSSGGPGGNTIYF
>TRBD1|TRBJ1-2|TRBV7-8|once
TGTGCCAGCAGCCTAGGACAGGTCTCCTATGGCTACACCTTC
CASSLGQVSYGYTF
>TRBD1|TRBJ2-5|TRBV28|once
TGTGCCAGCAGTTACACCCGGGACAGGGGTGGGGAGACCCAGTACTTC
CASSYTRDRGGETQYF
>NA|TRBJ2-5|TRBV30|NA
TGTGCCTGGAGTGTAGTACTAATGGAGACCCAGTACTTC
CAWSVVLMETQYF
>TRBD1|TRBJ1-1|TRBV28|NA
TGTGCCAGCAGTTTGTTTAACAGGGGTACTGAAGCTTTCTTT
CASSLFNRGTEAFF
>NA|TRBJ2-5|TRBV6-6|NA
TGTGCCAGCAGTGTTGTGGCAGAGACCCAGTACTTC
CASSVVAETQYF
>NA|TRBJ1-5|TRBV19|NA
TGTGCCAGTAGTATACTGGAGAGGGACAATCAGCCCCAGCATTTT
CASSILERDNQPQHF
>NA|TRBJ1-2|TRBV14|NA
TGTGCCAGCAGCCAAGGACGGGGCTATGGCTACACCTTC
CASSQGRGYGYTF
>TRBD1|TRBJ1-5|TRBV6-4|once
TGTGCCAGCAGTACACAGGGGGCTGGGAATCAGCCCCAGCATTTT
CASSTQGAGNQPQHF
>TRBD1|TRBJ1-1|TRBV7-9|NA
TGTGCCAGCAGGTATCCGGTTGGACAGGGAATGAACACTGAAGCTTTCTTT
CASRYPVGQGMNTEAFF
>TRBD1|TRBJ2-7|TRBV4-1|NA
TGCGCCAGCAGCCAACCTACCACAGGGGCCTACGAGCAGTACTTC
CASSQPTTGAYEQYF
>TRBD1|TRBJ1-4|TRBV9|NA
TGTGCCAGCAGCGTTCAGGGGGCTGATGAAAAACTGTTTTTT
CASSVQGADEKLFF
>NA|TRBJ2-7|TRBV6-5|NA
TGTGCCAGCAGTTACTCGAGGTCCTACGAGCAGTACTTC
CASSYSRSYEQYF
>TRBD1|TRBJ2-7|TRBV19|NA
TGTGCCAGTAGTCCCGGACAGGGCCCCAACGAGCAGTACTTC
CASSPGQGPNEQYF
>NA|TRBJ1-2|TRBV5-4|NA
TGTGCCAGCAGCTTGGGCCCCCTAGTCTATGGCTACACCTTC
CASSLGPLVYGYTF
>NA|TRBJ2-7|TRBV11-2|NA
TGTGCCAGCAGCTTACTTATTTACGAGCAGTACTTC
CASSLLIYEQYF
>NA|TRBJ2-3|TRBV28|once
TGTGCCAGCAGTTTCCCCCTGAGACTAGGCCCCGACACAGATACGCAGTATTTT
CASSFPLRLGPDTDTQYF
>NA|TRBJ2-1|TRBV11-1|NA
TGTGCCAGCAGCTCATCCGCAGGGCGGAATGAGCAGTTCTTC
CASSSSAGRNEQFF
>NA|TRBJ2-1|TRBV5-6|NA
TGTGCCAGCAGCTTACAGACAGGCTTCTCCTACAATGAGCAGTTCTTC
CASSLQTGFSYNEQFF
>NA|TRBJ2-3|TRBV30|NA
TGTGCCTCCGAAGCGGTACCCACAGATACGCAGTATTTT
CASEAVPTDTQYF
>TRBD1|TRBJ2-3|TRBV5-1|once
TGCGCCAGCAGCGGGGGACAGGGACTTGCAGATACGCAGTATTTT
CASSGGQGLADTQYF
>TRBD1|TRBJ2-7|TRBV7-9|NA
TGTGCCAGCAGCCCCCTGACAGGGGGAACCTACGAGCAGTACTTC
CASSPLTGGTYEQYF
>NA|TRBJ1-1|TRBV7-6|NA
TGTGCCAGCAGCTCCCCTTTTAGAGGGCAGACTGAAGCTTTCTTT
CASSSPFRGQTEAFF
>TRBD1|TRBJ2-1|TRBV18|NA
TGTGCCAGCTCACCACCTCCGACAGGGGCCCCCTACAATGAGCAGTTCTTC
CASSPPPTGAPYNEQFF
>TRBD1|TRBJ2-4|TRBV6-1|NA
TGTGCCAGCAGTGGTCACAGGGGTAAAAACATTCAGTACTTC
CASSGHRGKNIQYF
>NA|TRBJ1-1|TRBV28|NA
TGTGCCAGCGGGCCGGCTCCGAACACTGAAGCTTTCTTT
CASGPAPNTEAFF
>TRBD2|TRBJ2-1|TRBV9|NA
TGTGCCAGCAGCGTAGCCCCGGATCGGGAGGAGTTCTTC
CASSVAPDREEFF
>TRBD1|TRBJ2-5|TRBV5-6|NA
TGTGCCAGCAGCTACGGGACAGCCCAAGAGACCCAGTACTTC
CASSYGTAQETQYF
>TRBD1|TRBJ2-7|TRBV12-5|NA
TGTGCTAGTGGTCCCCGAAACCGGGACAGAGCCTACGAGCAGTACTTC
CASGPRNRDRAYEQYF
>NA|TRBJ2-7|TRBV11-3|NA
TGTGCCAGCAGCTTAGGAGGGAGCTCCTACGAGCAGTACTTC
CASSLGGSSYEQYF
>TRBD1|TRBJ2-1|TRBV6-5|NA
TGTGCCAGCAGGGCTAACAGGGGAAATGAGCAGTTCTTC
CASRANRGNEQFF
>NA|TRBJ1-2|TRBV27|once
TGTGCCAGCAGGGGGGCAGGGATTGGTAACTATGGCTACACCTTC
CASRGAGIGNYGYTF
>NA|TRBJ1-3|TRBV6-1|NA
TGTGCCAGCACGCAGGGGACGGGAAACACCATATATTTT
CASTQGTGNTIYF
>TRBD2|TRBJ2-5|TRBV11-3|NA
TGTGCCAGCAGCTTGGGGCCGGTGGGGGGGGAGACCCAGTACTTC
CASSLGPVGGETQYF
>NA|TRBJ1-4|TRBV6-5|NA
TGTGCCAGCAGCCCCTCCGCGAGTGAAAAACTGTTTTTT
CASSPSASEKLFF
>TRBD2|TRBJ2-3|TRBV5-1|NA
TGCGCCAGCGACCCGACTAGCGGGAGAGGAGATACGCAGTATTTT
CASDPTSGRGDTQYF
>TRBD1|TRBJ2-2|TRBV5-5|NA
TGTGCCAGCAGCTTGGATAGGGGGCATAGCACCGGGGAGCTGTTTTTT
CASSLDRGHSTGELFF
>TRBD2|TRBJ2-3|TRBV9|NA
TGTGCCAGCAGCGTAGGGGTGGCGGGAGGGTACACAGATACGCAGTATTTT
CASSVGVAGGYTDTQYF
>TRBD1|TRBJ2-2|TRBV5-1|NA
TGCGCCAGCAGCTTGGAGGGGGCAGCGAACACCGGGGAGCTGTTTTTT
CASSLEGAANTGELFF
>TRBD1|TRBJ2-1|TRBV5-1|NA
TGCGCCAGCAGCTTAAACAGGGGGCTAGAGCAGTTCTTC
CASSLNRGLEQFF
>NA|TRBJ2-2|TRBV11-2|NA
TGTGCCAGCAGCCCAGTTAGGGGGATGAACACCGGGGAGCTGTTTTTT
CASSPVRGMNTGELFF
>NA|TRBJ1-1|TRBV7-2|NA
TGTGCCAGCAGCTTTATGTCATACGAGCTGAACACTGAAGCTTTCTTT
CASSFMSYELNTEAFF
>TRBD1|TRBJ2-5|TRBV18|NA
TGTGCCAGCTCACCGGACAGGGCCGAGACCCAGTACTTC
CASSPDRAETQYF